The 18 T cell receptor beta chains presented below share a single source sample, sequenced in a study of neurological immune-mediated disorders. MiXCR was run by TCRdb on the 5' RACE reads, yielding one entry per CDR3 protein. This sample carries about 48,000 distinct CDR3 sequences, under 2% of them seen once, and the ten largest clones take 2.2%. The source material was PBMCs. The receptors here all came from a woman aged 35 to 49 with multiple sclerosis.

This chain joins TRBV20-1 and TRBJ2-1; tentative D call: TRBD2 (5 bases). This CDR3 comprises 15 residues. Trimming removed 6 bases from V and 5 bases from J, with 20 bases in between. Germline CDR1 and CDR2: DFQATT and SNEGSKA (reference sequence). In DNA, the CDR3 is TGCAGTGCGTCGGACCGGGAAAGGATCAACAATGAGCAGTTCTTC. This codes for CSASDRERINNEQFF.

This clonotype occurred many times. The chain employs TRBV5-1 and TRBJ2-2, with a possible D match to TRBD2 (5 bases). CDR1 and CDR2 from the germline V gene are SGHRS and YFSETQ. V was pared by 4 bases and J by 1 base, with 11 bases between. The CDR3 totals 15 residues. The CDR3 loop is CASSPSAGNTGELFF. CDR3 sequence (DNA): TGCGCCAGCAGCCCTTCCGCGGGGAACACCGGGGAGCTGTTTTTT.

This clonotype was counted many times. The chain joins TRBV6-2 or TRBV6-3 to TRBJ2-5, with 8 bases aligning to TRBD2. The CDR3 is made up of 15 amino acids. The V gene's germline CDR1 is MNHEY and CDR2 SVGEGT. V lost 2 bases and J lost 5; bases outside the gene matches: 7. This CDR3 is CASSYPPGLGETQYF. DNA of the CDR3: TGTGCCAGCAGTTACCCACCGGGACTAGGGGAGACCCAGTACTTC.

This clonotype was observed at least ten times. This sequence joins TRBV5-1 and TRBJ2-5; 12 bases are shared with TRBD2. Germline CDR1 SGHRS, CDR2 YFSETQ. Trimming removed 4 bases from V and 5 bases from J; junction bases left unmatched: 3. CDR3 length: 14 residues. Here the CDR3 DNA reads TGCGCCAGCAGCATGGGGACTAGCGGGGAGACCCAGTACTTC. This codes for CASSMGTSGETQYF.

This clonotype was observed a few times. This chain uses TRBV9 with TRBJ2-3, with 8 bases identical to TRBD1. The CDR3 length is 15 residues. CDR1 and CDR2 from the germline V gene are SGDLS and YYNGEE. The V and J ends lost 3 bases and 7 bases, in that order; junction bases with no gene match: 10. CDR3 protein: CASSGGDRGTNTQYF. Written as DNA, the CDR3 is TGTGCCAGCAGCGGGGGAGACAGGGGAACCAATACGCAGTATTTT.

The table lists this clonotype with many counts. The genes are TRBV5-1 and TRBJ1-1; D is unclear. Germline lookup yields CDR1 SGHRS and CDR2 YFSETQ. CDR3 length equals 11 residues. V shed 5 bases and J shed 1 base, with 3 bases lying between them. The CDR3 is CASRENTEAFF. Written as DNA, the CDR3 is TGCGCCAGCAGGGAGAACACTGAAGCTTTCTTT.

This clonotype was observed at least ten times. V and J are TRBV2 and TRBJ1-1; unclear D gene. Trimming left V 8 bases short and J 3 bases short, with 10 bases between. The CDR3 has 12 amino acids. CDR1 is SNHLY and CDR2 is FYNNEI in the germline V gene. DNA of the CDR3: TGTGCCAGCCCAGGAAAGGACACTGAAGCTTTCTTT. It encodes CASPGKDTEAFF.

At least ten counts were recorded for this clonotype. This chain connects TRBV6-1 to TRBJ2-1; D may be TRBD2 (5 bases). The CDR3 runs to 14 residues. V lost 2 bases and J 8 bases, leaving 13 bases between the germline ends. Germline CDR1 and CDR2: MNHNS and SASEGT. The CDR3 nucleotides read TGTGCCAGCAGTGAACGGGGTGGGTCGGATGAGCAGTTCTTC. Translation: CASSERGGSDEQFF.

As regards this clonotype: A much larger clone differs by one base, so this may be a read error. V usage is TRBV20-1 and J usage is TRBJ1-1; D is unclear. Germline CDR1 DFQATT, CDR2 SNEGSKA (reference sequence). The CDR3 consists of 13 residues. The CDR3 region has the DNA TGCAGTGATAGAGGCAGGCTCGGTGCTGAAGCTTTCTTT. This gives the protein CSDRGRLGAEAFF.

This clonotype appeared many times. The chain couples TRBV5-1 to TRBJ2-1; weak D call: TRBD1 (5 bases). Germline CDR1 SGHRS, CDR2 YFSETQ. The CDR3 sequence is 14 residues long. V lost 0 bases to trimming and J lost 15 bases, with 19 bases between them. The CDR3 sequence: CASSLEGAPVMLFF. CDR3 DNA: TGCGCCAGCAGCTTGGAAGGGGCGCCGGTCATGTTGTTCTTC.

This clonotype was seen at least ten times. The rearrangement links TRBV20-1 to TRBJ1-1; D uncertain. The germline V gene encodes CDR1 DFQATT and CDR2 SNEGSKA (reference sequence). V was clipped by 6 bases and J by 10 bases, with 18 bases between them. The CDR3 loop spans 12 amino acids. The CDR3, as DNA: TGCAGTGCCCCCCGGGATCCCGGAAGAGCTTTCTTT. Protein product: CSAPRDPGRAFF.

This clonotype has at least ten counts. This chain links TRBV20-1 with TRBJ1-1, with D possibly being TRBD1 (6 bases). This CDR3 is built from 14 residues. Germline values: CDR1 DFQATT, CDR2 SNEGSKA (reference sequence). V was clipped by 6 bases and J by 10 bases, with 24 bases between them. The CDR3 DNA reads as TGCAGTGCCTTAGGCGGGGGGCGCCTTGAGGGAGCTTTCTTT. This sequence encodes CSALGGGRLEGAFF.

This clonotype was detected ten times or more. The chain links TRBV29-1 to TRBJ2-2; D not resolved. The CDR3 extends over 12 amino acids. Germline V lookup: CDR1 SQVTM, CDR2 ANQGSEA. V gave up 3 bases and J gave up 6 bases, with 8 bases separating them. CDR3 protein: CSVDRQSGELFF. As DNA, the CDR3 is TGCAGCGTTGACAGGCAGTCCGGGGAGCTGTTTTTT.

This clonotype was counted at least ten times. This chain connects TRBV5-6 to TRBJ2-2; no reliable D call. This CDR3 has 15 residues. Germline V gene lookup returns CDR1 SGHDT and CDR2 YYEEEE. The V end was cut by 4 bases, the J end by 2 bases, with 12 bases between. The CDR3 coding sequence is TGTGCCAGCAGCGCCGTCCTCCTTAACACCGGGGAGCTGTTTTTT. Translating it yields CASSAVLLNTGELFF.

This clonotype has at least ten counts. J is TRBJ2-3 and V is TRBV20-1, with TRBD1 as a possible D gene (6 bases). The V end was cut by 7 bases, the J end by 2 bases, with 13 bases between. The V gene's germline CDR1 is DFQATT and CDR2 SNEGSKA (reference sequence). The CDR3 is made up of 13 amino acids. The CDR3 loop is CSVPDSVTDTQYF. The CDR3 DNA reads TGCAGTGTCCCGGACAGTGTCACAGATACGCAGTATTTT.

This clonotype was picked up many times. The chain recombines TRBV5-1 with TRBJ1-2; D gene ambiguous. CDR1 is SGHRS, CDR2 YFSETQ, per germline. The ends were cut back, 3 bases at V and 6 bases at J, with 9 bases in the middle. The length of the CDR3 is 12 residues. CDR3 DNA sequence: TGCGCCAGCAGCTCCGCGGGAGATGGCTACACCTTC. Translated, it gives CASSSAGDGYTF. The entire variable domain, with the rest obtained from reference TRBV5-1 and TRBJ1-2, is as follows: KAGVTQTPRYLIKTRGQQVTLSCSPISGHRSVSWYQQTPGQGLQFLFEYFSETQRNKGNFPGRFSGRQFSNSRSEMNVSTLELGDSALYLCASSSAGDGYTFGSGTRLTVV.

Ten or more counts support this clonotype. This chain links TRBV12-3 or TRBV12-4 with TRBJ1-1, with D hard to call. The CDR3 contains 15 residues. V was cut by 6 bases and J by 11 bases, with 25 bases left in between. CDR3 loop: CASSPMSTVGRAAFF. The CDR3, as DNA: TGTGCCAGCAGCCCCATGAGCACAGTAGGCCGCGCGGCTTTCTTT.

This clonotype was counted at least ten times. The chain uses TRBV4-1 and TRBJ1-4, with 7 positions matching TRBD1. In germline, CDR1 is MGHRA, CDR2 YSYEKL. The junction had 9 bases not matched to a gene; V was cut back by 4 bases and J by 7 bases. The CDR3 is 15 residues long. The CDR3 spells CASSRDRALFEKLFF. The CDR3 DNA is TGCGCCAGCAGCCGAGACAGGGCGCTTTTTGAAAAACTGTTTTTT.